This TCR beta chain comes out of a study of kidney transplant recipient with SARS-CoV-2 infection. V was shortened by 5 bases and J by 4 bases, with 23 bases between the two germline ends. Germline lookup yields CDR1 GTSNPN and CDR2 SVGIG (reference sequence). The CDR3 runs to 16 residues. This clonotype has ten or more counts. Each CDR3 protein gets one entry after TCRdb re-called the reads with MiXCR. The sample carries about 250,000 distinct CDR3 sequences, about 30% recorded once. The gene calls are TRBV30 and TRBJ1-2; no clear D. The TCR originated in a male patient in his thirties who had COVID-19 and was a kidney transplant recipient. Some T cells could come from the graft donor. Sequenced material: a blood sample, taken at baseline and between days 110 and 120 from a kidney transplant recipient. CDR3 nucleotide sequence: TGTGCCTGGCACCCGCTGCGTTATAGAAAGACCTATGGCTACACCTTC. Its protein is CAWHPLRYRKTYGYTF.